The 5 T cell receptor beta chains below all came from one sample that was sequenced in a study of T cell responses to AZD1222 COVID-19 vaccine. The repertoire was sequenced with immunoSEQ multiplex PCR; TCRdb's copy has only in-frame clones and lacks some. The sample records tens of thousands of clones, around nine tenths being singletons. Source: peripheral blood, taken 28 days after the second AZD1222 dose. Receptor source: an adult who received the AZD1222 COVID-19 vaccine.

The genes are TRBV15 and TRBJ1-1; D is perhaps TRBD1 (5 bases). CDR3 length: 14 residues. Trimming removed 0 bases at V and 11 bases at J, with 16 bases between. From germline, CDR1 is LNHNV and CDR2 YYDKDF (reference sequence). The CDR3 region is CATSREEGGGDAFF. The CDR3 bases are TGTGCCACCAGCAGAGAGGAGGGAGGAGGGGATGCTTTCTTT.

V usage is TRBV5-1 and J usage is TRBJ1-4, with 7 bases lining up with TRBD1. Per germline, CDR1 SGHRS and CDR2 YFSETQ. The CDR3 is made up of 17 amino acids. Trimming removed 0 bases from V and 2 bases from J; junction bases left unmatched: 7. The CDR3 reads CASSLGPGGSTNEKLFF. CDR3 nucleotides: TGCGCCAGCAGCTTGGGCCCAGGGGGGTCGACTAATGAAAAACTGTTTTTT.

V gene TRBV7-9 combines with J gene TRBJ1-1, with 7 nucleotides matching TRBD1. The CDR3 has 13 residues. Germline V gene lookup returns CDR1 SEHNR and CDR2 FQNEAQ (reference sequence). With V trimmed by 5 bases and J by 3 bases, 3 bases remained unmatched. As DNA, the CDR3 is TGTGCCAGCAGCCCCAGGGGGGACACTGAAGCTTTCTTT. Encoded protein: CASSPRGDTEAFF. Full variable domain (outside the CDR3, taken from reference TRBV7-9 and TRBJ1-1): DTGVSQNPRHKITKRGQNVTFRCDPISEHNRLYWYRQTLGQGPEFLTYFQNEAQLEKSRLLSDRFSAERPKGSFSTLEIQRTEQGDSAMYLCASSPRGDTEAFFGQGTRLTVV.

The CDR3 DNA sequence: TGCAGTGCTAGTCAGGGACTAGCGGATGACTACAATGAGCAGTTCTTC. This sequence encodes CSASQGLADDYNEQFF. The V call is TRBV20-1, the J call TRBJ2-1; TRBD2 matches 11 bases. Trimming cost V 3 bases and J 3 bases; bases outside gene matches: 7. In germline, CDR1 is DFQATT, CDR2 SNEGSKA (reference sequence). The CDR3 extends over 16 amino acids.

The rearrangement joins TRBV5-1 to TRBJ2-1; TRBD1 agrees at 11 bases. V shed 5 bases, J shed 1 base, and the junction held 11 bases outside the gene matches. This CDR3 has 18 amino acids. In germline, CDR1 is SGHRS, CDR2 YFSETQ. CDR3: CASRPGTGGFTSYNEQFF. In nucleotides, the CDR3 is TGCGCCAGCAGGCCGGGGACAGGGGGATTTACGTCCTACAATGAGCAGTTCTTC.